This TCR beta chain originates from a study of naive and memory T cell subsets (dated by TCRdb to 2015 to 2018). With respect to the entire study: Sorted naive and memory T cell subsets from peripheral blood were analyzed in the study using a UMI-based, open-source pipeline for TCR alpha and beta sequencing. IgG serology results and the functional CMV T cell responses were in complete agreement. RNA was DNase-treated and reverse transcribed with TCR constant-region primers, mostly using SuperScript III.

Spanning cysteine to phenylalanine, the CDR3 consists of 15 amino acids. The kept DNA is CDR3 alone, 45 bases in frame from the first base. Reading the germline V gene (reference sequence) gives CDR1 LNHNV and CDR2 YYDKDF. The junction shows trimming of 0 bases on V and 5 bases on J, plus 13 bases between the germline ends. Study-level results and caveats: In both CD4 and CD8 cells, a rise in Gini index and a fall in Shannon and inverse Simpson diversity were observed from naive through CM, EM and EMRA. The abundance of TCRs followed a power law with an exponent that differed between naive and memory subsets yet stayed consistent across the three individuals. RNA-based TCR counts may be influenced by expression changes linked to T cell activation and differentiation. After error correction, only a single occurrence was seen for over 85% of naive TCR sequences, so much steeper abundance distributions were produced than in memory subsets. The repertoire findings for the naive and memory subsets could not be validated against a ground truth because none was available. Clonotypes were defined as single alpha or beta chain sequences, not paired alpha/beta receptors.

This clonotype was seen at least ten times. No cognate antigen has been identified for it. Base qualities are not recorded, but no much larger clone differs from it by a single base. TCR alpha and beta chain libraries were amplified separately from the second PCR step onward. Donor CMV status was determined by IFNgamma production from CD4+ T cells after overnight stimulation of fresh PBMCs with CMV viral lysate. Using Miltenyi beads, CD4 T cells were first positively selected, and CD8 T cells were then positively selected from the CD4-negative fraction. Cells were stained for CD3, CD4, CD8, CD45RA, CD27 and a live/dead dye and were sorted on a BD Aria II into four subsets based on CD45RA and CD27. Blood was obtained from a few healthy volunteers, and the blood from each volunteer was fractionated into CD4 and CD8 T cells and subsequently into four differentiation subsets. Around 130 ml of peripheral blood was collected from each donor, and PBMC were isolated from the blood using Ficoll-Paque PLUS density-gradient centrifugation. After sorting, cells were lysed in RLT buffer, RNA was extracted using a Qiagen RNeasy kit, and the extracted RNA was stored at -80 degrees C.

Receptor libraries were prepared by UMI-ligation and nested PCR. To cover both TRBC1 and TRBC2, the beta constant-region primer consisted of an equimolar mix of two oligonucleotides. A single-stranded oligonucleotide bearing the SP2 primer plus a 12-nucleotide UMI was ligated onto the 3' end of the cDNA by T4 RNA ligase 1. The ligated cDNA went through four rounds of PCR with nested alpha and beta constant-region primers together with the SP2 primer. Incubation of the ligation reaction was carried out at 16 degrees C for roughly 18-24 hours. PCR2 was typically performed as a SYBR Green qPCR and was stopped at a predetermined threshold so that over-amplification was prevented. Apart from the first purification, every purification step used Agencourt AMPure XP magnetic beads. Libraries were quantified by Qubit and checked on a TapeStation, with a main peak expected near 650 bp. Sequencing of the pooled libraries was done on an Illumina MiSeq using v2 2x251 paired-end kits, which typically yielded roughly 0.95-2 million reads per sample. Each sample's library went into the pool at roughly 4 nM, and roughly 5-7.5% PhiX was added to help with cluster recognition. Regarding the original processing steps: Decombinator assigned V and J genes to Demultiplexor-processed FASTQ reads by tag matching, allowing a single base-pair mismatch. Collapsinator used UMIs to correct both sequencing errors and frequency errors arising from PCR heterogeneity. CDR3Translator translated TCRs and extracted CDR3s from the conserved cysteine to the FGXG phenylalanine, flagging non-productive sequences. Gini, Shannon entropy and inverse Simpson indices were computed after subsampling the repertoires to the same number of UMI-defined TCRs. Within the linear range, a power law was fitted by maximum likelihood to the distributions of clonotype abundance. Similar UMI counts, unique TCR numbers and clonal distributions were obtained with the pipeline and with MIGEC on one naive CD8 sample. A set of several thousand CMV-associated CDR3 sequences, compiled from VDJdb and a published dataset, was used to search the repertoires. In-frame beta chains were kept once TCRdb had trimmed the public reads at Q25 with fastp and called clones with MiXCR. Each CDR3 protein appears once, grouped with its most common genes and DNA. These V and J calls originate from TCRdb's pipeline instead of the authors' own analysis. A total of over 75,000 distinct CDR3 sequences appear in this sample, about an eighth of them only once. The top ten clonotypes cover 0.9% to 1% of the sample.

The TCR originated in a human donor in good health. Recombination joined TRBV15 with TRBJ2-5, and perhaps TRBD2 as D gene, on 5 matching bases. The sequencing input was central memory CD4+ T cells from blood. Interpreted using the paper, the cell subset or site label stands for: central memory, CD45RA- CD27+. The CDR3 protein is CATSRDRGLWETQYF. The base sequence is TGTGCCACCAGCAGAGATCGGGGTCTGTGGGAGACCCAGTACTTC.